This T cell receptor beta chain stems from a study of brain T cells in children with intractable seizures. The sample's time point: blood from clinic visit 5 months post-surgery; TSC patient then seizure free. In its sample, this clone was seen once. CDR3 length equals 13 residues. The germline CDR1 and CDR2 sequences are SNHLY and FYNNEI. V shed 8 bases and J 2 bases; nucleotides not matched to a gene: 3. The repertoire was sequenced with immunoSEQ multiplex PCR; TCRdb's copy has only in-frame clones and lacks some. The table has under 400,000 clones, roughly 93% seen once. The TCR originated in a boy less than two years old with tuberous sclerosis and intractable seizures. The rearrangement joins TRBV2 to TRBJ2-7; TRBD2 aligns across 10 bases. This specimen was peripheral blood, taken 4 to 5 months after surgery. Here the CDR3 DNA reads TGTGCCAGCTCTAGCGGGGGCACCTACGAGCAGTACTTC. It encodes CASSSGGTYEQYF.